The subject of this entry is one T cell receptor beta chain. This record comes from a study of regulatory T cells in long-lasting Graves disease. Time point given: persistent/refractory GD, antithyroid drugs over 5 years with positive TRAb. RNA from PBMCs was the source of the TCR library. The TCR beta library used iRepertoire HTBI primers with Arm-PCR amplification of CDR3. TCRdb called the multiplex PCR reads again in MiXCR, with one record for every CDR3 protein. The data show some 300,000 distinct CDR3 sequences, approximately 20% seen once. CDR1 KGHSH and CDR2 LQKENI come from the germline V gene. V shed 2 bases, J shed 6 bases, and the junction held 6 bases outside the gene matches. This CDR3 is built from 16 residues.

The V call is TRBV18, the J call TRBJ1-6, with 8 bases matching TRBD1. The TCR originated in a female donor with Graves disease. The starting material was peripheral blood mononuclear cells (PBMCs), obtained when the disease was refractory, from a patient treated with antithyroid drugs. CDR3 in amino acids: CASSPNRGSGNSPLHF. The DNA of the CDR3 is TGTGCCAGCTCACCAAACAGGGGGTCGGGTAATTCACCCCTCCACTTT.